This T cell receptor beta chain was found in a study of regulatory T cells in long-lasting Graves disease. Assembly of TCR beta libraries relied on iRepertoire HTBI primers together with Arm-PCR of CDR3 regions. TCRdb re-called the multiplex PCR reads through MiXCR, storing one row per CDR3 protein. The repertoire has a few hundred thousand distinct CDR3 sequences, 20% to 25% of them found once; the top ten carry around 13%. Sample time point: newly diagnosed GD, antithyroid drugs for less than 3 months. RNA isolated from PBMCs was used to make the TCR library. The sequence was obtained from a female donor with Graves disease. The sequenced sample was peripheral blood mononuclear cells (PBMCs), obtained at new diagnosis, from a patient treated with antithyroid drugs.

The CDR3 region is CASSLPRQGLQETQYF. CDR3 sequence (DNA): TGTGCCAGCAGCTTGCCTCGACAGGGGTTACAAGAGACCCAGTACTTC. V usage is TRBV5-8 and J usage is TRBJ2-5; TRBD1 aligns across 8 bases. Germline CDR1 reads SGHTS; CDR2 reads YDEGEE. The ends lost 1 base at V and 2 bases at J; junction bases unmatched: 7. The CDR3 totals 16 residues.